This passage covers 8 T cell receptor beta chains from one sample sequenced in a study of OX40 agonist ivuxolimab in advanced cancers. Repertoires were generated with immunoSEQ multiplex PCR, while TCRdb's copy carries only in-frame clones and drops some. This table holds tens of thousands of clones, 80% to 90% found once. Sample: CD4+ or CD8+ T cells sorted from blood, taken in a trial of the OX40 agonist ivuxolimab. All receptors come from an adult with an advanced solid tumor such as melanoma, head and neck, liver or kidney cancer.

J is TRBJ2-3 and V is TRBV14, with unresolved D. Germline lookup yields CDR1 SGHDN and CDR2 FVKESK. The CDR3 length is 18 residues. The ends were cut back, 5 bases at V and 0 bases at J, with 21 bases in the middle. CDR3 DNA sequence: TGTGCCAGCAGCTTTTCACCTTATAGTGTTCTTAGCACAGATACGCAGTATTTT. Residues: CASSFSPYSVLSTDTQYF.

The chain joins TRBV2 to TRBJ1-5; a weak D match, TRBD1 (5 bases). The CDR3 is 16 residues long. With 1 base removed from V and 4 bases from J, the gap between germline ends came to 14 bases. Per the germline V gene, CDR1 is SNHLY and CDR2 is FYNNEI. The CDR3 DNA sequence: TGTGCCAGCAGTGAAGAGGCGGGACGGATTAATCAGCCCCAGCATTTT. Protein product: CASSEEAGRINQPQHF.

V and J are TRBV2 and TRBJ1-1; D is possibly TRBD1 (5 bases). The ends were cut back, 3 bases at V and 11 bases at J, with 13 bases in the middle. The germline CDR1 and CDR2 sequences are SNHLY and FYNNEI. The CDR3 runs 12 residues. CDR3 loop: CASSEDTHGAFF. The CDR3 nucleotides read TGTGCCAGCAGTGAGGACACCCATGGGGCTTTCTTT.

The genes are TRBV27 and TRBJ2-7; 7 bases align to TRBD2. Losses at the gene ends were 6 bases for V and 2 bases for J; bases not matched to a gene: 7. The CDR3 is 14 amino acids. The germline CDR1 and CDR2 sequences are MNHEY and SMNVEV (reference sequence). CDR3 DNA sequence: TGTGCCAGCAGGGCCAGACTAGCCGCCTACGAGCAGTACTTC. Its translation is CASRARLAAYEQYF.

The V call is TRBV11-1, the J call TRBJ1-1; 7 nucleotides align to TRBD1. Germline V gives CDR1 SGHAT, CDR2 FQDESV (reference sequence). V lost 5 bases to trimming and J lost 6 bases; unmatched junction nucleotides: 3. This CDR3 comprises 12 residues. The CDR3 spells CASSHRGAEAFF. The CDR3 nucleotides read TGTGCCAGCAGCCACAGGGGAGCTGAAGCTTTCTTT.

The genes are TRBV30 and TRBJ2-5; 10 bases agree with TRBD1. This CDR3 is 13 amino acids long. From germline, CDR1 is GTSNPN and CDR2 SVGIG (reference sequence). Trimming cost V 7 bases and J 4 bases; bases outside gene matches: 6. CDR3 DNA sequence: TGTGCCTTCCGGGACAGGGGTGTAGAGACCCAGTACTTC. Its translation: CAFRDRGVETQYF.

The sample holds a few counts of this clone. As DNA, the CDR3 is TGCGCCAGCAGTCAATCGACTCACCCCATCTCCTACGAGCAGTACTTC. Translating gives CASSQSTHPISYEQYF. The rearrangement uses TRBV23-1 and TRBJ2-7, with D unclear. TRBV23-1 qualifies as an ORF whose function is uncertain. The CDR3 loop spans 16 amino acids. V lost 0 bases, J lost 0 bases, and 12 bases lay in between.

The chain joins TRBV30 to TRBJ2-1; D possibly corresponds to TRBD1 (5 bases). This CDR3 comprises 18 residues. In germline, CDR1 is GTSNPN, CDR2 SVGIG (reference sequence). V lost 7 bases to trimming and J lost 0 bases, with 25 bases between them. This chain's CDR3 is CAFDSASKYLRSYNEQFF. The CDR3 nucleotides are TGTGCCTTTGACAGCGCCTCCAAATACCTACGCTCCTACAATGAGCAGTTCTTC. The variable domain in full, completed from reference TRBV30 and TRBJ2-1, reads SQTIHQWPATLVQPVGSPLSLECTVEGTSNPNLYWYRQAAGRGLQLLFYSVGIGQISSEVPQNLSASRPQDRQFILSSKKLLLSDSGFYLCAFDSASKYLRSYNEQFFGPGTRLTVL.